The sequence of this T cell receptor beta chain was determined in a study of T cells in localized non-small cell lung cancer (dated by TCRdb to between 2020 and 2021). A note on the overall study: The study analyzed T cell repertoires of under 250 early-stage NSCLC patients, comparing tumors and uninvolved tumor-adjacent lungs. All 240 or so NSCLC patients in the cohort were treatment-naive and had localized lung tumors that were resected. Of the NSCLC patients, around 130 were male and about 97 were female, and the mean age was about 69 years.

Study-wide findings and limitations: Higher T cell density in blood was associated with longer overall survival, whereas higher clonality in adjacent lung was associated with shorter survival. Because the study design was exploratory, TCR variables were selected using unadjusted p-values without false-discovery rate correction. Uninvolved tumor-adjacent lung showed the highest T cell clonality, higher than tumor, which suggests more focused antigenic responses in the uninvolved tumor-adjacent lung. Because multi-region tumor sequencing was not performed, intratumor heterogeneity could not be ruled out. A median of 57 of the top 100 tumor clones turned up in the paired uninvolved adjacent lung, and around 27 of those clones also ranked among the top 100 of that same adjacent lung.

At diagnosis, peripheral blood, uninvolved tumor-adjacent lung and tumor were collected and were preserved as a mix of fresh-frozen and FFPE material. TCR beta CDR3 regions were sequenced from DNA using the immunoSEQ Assay. Per the original workflow: T cell density was computed as TCR beta template counts normalized to usable DNA estimated by amplifying housekeeping genes. Richness was estimated with the preseqR package, extrapolating to 400,000 templates for PBMC samples and 120,000 templates for tissue samples. Clonality was taken to be one minus Pielou's evenness. Differential abundance testing on productive amino-acid clonotypes, with a minimum total count of 5 and an alpha of 0.1, was used to identify tissue-enriched TCRs. The Jaccard Index and the Morisita Overlap Index were used to quantify repertoire overlap between compartments. TCR beta CDR3s were clustered by GLIPH together with public tetramer-defined viral CDR3s, and at least three viral sequences plus V-gene enrichment were required for viral motifs. What TCRdb holds here is the immuneACCESS table cut down to in-frame rearrangements. Part of the clones is not present; checked against another copy, under half of the missing clones reflect an unresolved V gene, and the others are unexplained. From that table come the V and J calls and clone size; the DNA was used to work out D and trimming. This sample holds roughly 4,500 clones; approximately 30% were observed only once. Under 20% of the sample lies in the top ten.

Its CDR3 holds 16 amino acids, cysteine through phenylalanine. Only the CDR3 DNA stays, 48 bases, in frame from base 1. This clone turned up a few times. Its antigen is currently not known. The record has no base qualities; no much larger clone is one base away. The source material was lung tumor tissue, sampled before any cancer treatment. This clonotype was sampled from a man aged 40 to 69 with stage II squamous cell lung carcinoma. Recombination linked TRBV7-5 to TRBJ1-4; the table's D gene call, TRBD1, was not cross checked with the DNA. TRBV7-5 is noted as a pseudogene. The DNA sequence reads TGTGCCAGCAGCCCCAGAAGGTTGGGGGCGAGGGAAAAACTGTTTTTT. It translates to CASSPRRLGAREKLFF.